This is a list of T cell receptor beta chains from one sample in a study of cytomegalovirus exposure and HLA in healthy donors. The assay was immunoSEQ multiplex PCR, and TCRdb's table has in-frame clones only and misses some. The sample yields about 130,000 clones, 75% to 90% seen once. The specimen sequenced was PBMCs. The receptors were sampled from a man aged 25 to 40 in good health and CMV-seronegative. The CDR3 runs from the conserved cysteine through the conserved F or W. A D gene is named only where the DNA matches it firmly. Not all rows give a size; the values are once, few, many and, for expanded clones, a class.

TRBD1	TRBV19	TRBJ2-1	.	TGTGCCAGTAGTATCCGGGACAGGGGGGGTGAGCAGTTCTTC	CASSIRDRGGEQFF
.	TRBV18	TRBJ1-2	.	TGTGCCAGCTCACCAGGCAGGGTGCAGGGCTACACCTTC	CASSPGRVQGYTF
.	TRBV19	TRBJ2-7	once	TGTGCCAGTAGTATTGGCGGAGCCTCCTACGAGCAGTACTTC	CASSIGGASYEQYF
.	TRBV2	TRBJ1-1	.	TGTGCCAGCAGACCCAGGCAGGGGATGGTCACTGAAGCTTTCTTT	CASRPRQGMVTEAFF
.	TRBV4-1	TRBJ2-7	.	TGCGCCAGCAGCCTTACCGCTGACAGGTCGAAAAACTACGAGCAGTACTTC	CASSLTADRSKNYEQYF
TRBD1	TRBV7-9	TRBJ2-7	.	TGTGCCAGCAGCTACACAGGGGGCGCCGTAGGCGAGCAGTACTTC	CASSYTGGAVGEQYF
TRBD1	TRBV5-8	TRBJ2-3	.	TGTGCCAGCAGCCCGGACAGGGGTTGTACGCAGTATTTT	CASSPDRGCTQYF
.	TRBV6-5	TRBJ2-1	.	TGTGCCAGCAGTTTAGGTCGGGAGAGATACAATGAGCAGTTCTTC	CASSLGRERYNEQFF
.	TRBV27	TRBJ1-5	.	TGTGCCAGCAGTTCAAGGGATGGGGGGAATCAGCCCCAGCATTTT	CASSSRDGGNQPQHF
TRBD1	TRBV5-8	TRBJ2-3	.	TGTGCCAGCTCAAACGGGGACAGATCCGCAGATACGCAGTATTTT	CASSNGDRSADTQYF
TRBD2	TRBV27	TRBJ2-2	.	TGTGCCAGCAGTTTCGGACTAGCGGTTTCCGGGGAGCTGTTTTTT	CASSFGLAVSGELFF
.	TRBV20-1	TRBJ2-7	.	TGCAGTGCGTACAGTAGACACGAGCAGTACTTC	CSAYSRHEQYF
TRBD1	TRBV18	TRBJ2-5	.	TGTGCCAGCTCACGGGACAGGGCCAGGACCCAGTACTTC	CASSRDRARTQYF
.	TRBV10-2	TRBJ1-2	.	TGCGCCAGCAGTGAGAGACAATCTGGCTACACCTTC	CASSERQSGYTF
.	TRBV28	TRBJ1-5	.	TGTGCCAGCAGTCCTCGACAGGTCCTACAGCCCCAGCATTTT	CASSPRQVLQPQHF